This is a list of T cell receptor beta chains from one sample in a study of blood T cell repertoires in COVID-19. Libraries were prepared by immunoSEQ multiplex PCR; TCRdb keeps only in-frame clonotypes and omits some of them. The sample contains under 250,000 clones, 85% of which appear only once. The material sequenced was peripheral blood. Receptor source: a man aged 50-60 years with COVID-19, enrolled during active disease. The CDR3 runs from the conserved cysteine through the conserved F or W. Fields, in order: V gene, D gene, clone size, J gene, CDR3 DNA, CDR3 protein. D genes are given only for firm matches. The size field is filled for only some rows; it gives once, few, many or a size class.

v_call: TRBV6-5
d_call: NA
clone_size: once
j_call: TRBJ1-1
cdr3_nt: TGTGCCAGCAGCCAGCGAGCGAACACTGAAGCTTTCTTT
cdr3_aa: CASSQRANTEAFF

v_call: TRBV11-2
d_call: NA
clone_size: NA
j_call: TRBJ1-1
cdr3_nt: TGTGCCAGCAGCTTTTTTAGGTCGGGTCCGCAGCTAAACACTGAAGCTTTCTTT
cdr3_aa: CASSFFRSGPQLNTEAFF

v_call: TRBV6-5
d_call: TRBD2
clone_size: NA
j_call: TRBJ2-1
cdr3_nt: TGTGCCAGCAGTATAGCGGGGGCGACCTACAATGAGCAGTTCTTC
cdr3_aa: CASSIAGATYNEQFF

v_call: TRBV7-6
d_call: TRBD1
clone_size: NA
j_call: TRBJ2-7
cdr3_nt: TGTGCCAGCAGCTTACAGTCCGGGCAGGGGGCGTGGGAGCAGTACTTC
cdr3_aa: CASSLQSGQGAWEQYF

v_call: TRBV29-1
d_call: NA
clone_size: few
j_call: TRBJ2-7
cdr3_nt: TGCAGCGCTCGAGGCGGTGGCTACGAGCAGTACTTC
cdr3_aa: CSARGGGYEQYF

v_call: TRBV5-1
d_call: TRBD1
clone_size: NA
j_call: TRBJ2-7
cdr3_nt: TGCGCCAGCACCCAAGGGCCCCGACAGGGGGCTTACGAGCAGTACTTC
cdr3_aa: CASTQGPRQGAYEQYF

v_call: TRBV18
d_call: TRBD1
clone_size: NA
j_call: TRBJ2-5
cdr3_nt: TGTGCCAGCTCACACAGGGGTTTAGAGACCCAGTACTTC
cdr3_aa: CASSHRGLETQYF

v_call: TRBV3-1/TRBV3-2
d_call: NA
clone_size: NA
j_call: TRBJ1-4
cdr3_nt: TGTGCCAGCAGCCCTGGACATCTCAAACTGTTTTTT
cdr3_aa: CASSPGHLKLFF

v_call: TRBV21-1
d_call: NA
clone_size: NA
j_call: TRBJ1-1
cdr3_nt: TGTGCCAGCAACTCTTGGTGGGCTGAGGAAGCTTTCTTT
cdr3_aa: CASNSWWAEEAFF

v_call: TRBV28
d_call: NA
clone_size: NA
j_call: TRBJ1-3
cdr3_nt: TGTGCCAGCACCGACACCGCATCTGGAAACACCATATATTTT
cdr3_aa: CASTDTASGNTIYF

v_call: TRBV10-2
d_call: TRBD2
clone_size: NA
j_call: TRBJ2-2
cdr3_nt: TGCGCCAGCAGTGAGTCGTTGGGAGGGTTTACCGGGGAGCTGTTTTTT
cdr3_aa: CASSESLGGFTGELFF

v_call: TRBV10-3
d_call: NA
clone_size: NA
j_call: TRBJ1-5
cdr3_nt: TGTGCCATCAGTAACACCCGCAATCAGCCCCAGCATTTT
cdr3_aa: CAISNTRNQPQHF

v_call: TRBV2
d_call: TRBD2
clone_size: NA
j_call: TRBJ2-7
cdr3_nt: TGTGCCAGCAGGACCACTAGCGGGGTTTACGAGCAGTACTTC
cdr3_aa: CASRTTSGVYEQYF

v_call: TRBV3-1/TRBV3-2
d_call: TRBD2
clone_size: few
j_call: TRBJ2-3
cdr3_nt: TGTGCCAGCAGCCCTCTAGCGGGGGAATACACAGATACGCAGTATTTT
cdr3_aa: CASSPLAGEYTDTQYF

v_call: TRBV23-1
d_call: TRBD1
clone_size: NA
j_call: TRBJ2-7
cdr3_nt: TGCGCCAGCAGTGGGGACAGTGTTTACGAGCAGTACTTC
cdr3_aa: CASSGDSVYEQYF

v_call: TRBV9
d_call: NA
clone_size: NA
j_call: TRBJ2-2
cdr3_nt: TGTGCCAGCAGCGTAGTATTTACCGGGGAGCTGTTTTTT
cdr3_aa: CASSVVFTGELFF

v_call: TRBV3-1/TRBV3-2
d_call: NA
clone_size: once
j_call: TRBJ1-1
cdr3_nt: TGTGCCAGCAGCCAAGATCTCGCCAGGAACACTGAAGCTTTCTTT
cdr3_aa: CASSQDLARNTEAFF

v_call: TRBV11-3
d_call: TRBD2
clone_size: NA
j_call: TRBJ2-5
cdr3_nt: TGTGCCAGCAGCTTAGGTGGGACTAGCGGGAAAGAGACCCAGTACTTC
cdr3_aa: CASSLGGTSGKETQYF

v_call: TRBV27
d_call: TRBD1
clone_size: NA
j_call: TRBJ1-5
cdr3_nt: TGTGCCAGCAGTTTGGGACAGAATAGCAATCAGCCCCAGCATTTT
cdr3_aa: CASSLGQNSNQPQHF

v_call: TRBV4-2
d_call: NA
clone_size: once
j_call: TRBJ1-4
cdr3_nt: TGTGCCAGCAGCCCCATGGGTACGGAGGTCACAACTAATGAAAAACTGTTTTTT
cdr3_aa: CASSPMGTEVTTNEKLFF

v_call: TRBV2
d_call: TRBD1
clone_size: NA
j_call: TRBJ1-6
cdr3_nt: TGTGCCGGGACAGGAAGCTCCTATAATTCACCCCTCCACTTT
cdr3_aa: CAGTGSSYNSPLHF

v_call: TRBV3-1/TRBV3-2
d_call: TRBD2
clone_size: NA
j_call: TRBJ2-3
cdr3_nt: TGTGCCAGCAGCCAACAGCGGGGGGTGGCAGATACGCAGTATTTT
cdr3_aa: CASSQQRGVADTQYF

v_call: TRBV2
d_call: TRBD1
clone_size: NA
j_call: TRBJ1-5
cdr3_nt: TGTGCCAGCAGGAGCGACAGGGGCAGCAATCAGCCCCAGCATTTT
cdr3_aa: CASRSDRGSNQPQHF

v_call: TRBV19
d_call: TRBD1
clone_size: few
j_call: TRBJ1-1
cdr3_nt: TGTGCCAGTAGTATGTCTCACAGGGGATACACTGAAGCTTTCTTT
cdr3_aa: CASSMSHRGYTEAFF

v_call: TRBV28
d_call: NA
clone_size: NA
j_call: TRBJ2-7
cdr3_nt: TGTGCCAGCAGTGTCAGGGGAGGGTACGAGCAGTACTTC
cdr3_aa: CASSVRGGYEQYF

v_call: TRBV4-3
d_call: NA
clone_size: NA
j_call: TRBJ2-5
cdr3_nt: TGCGCCAGCAGCCAAGATCATGGGGCTTTTCAAGAGACCCAGTACTTC
cdr3_aa: CASSQDHGAFQETQYF

v_call: TRBV19
d_call: TRBD1
clone_size: NA
j_call: TRBJ1-6
cdr3_nt: TGTGCCAGTAGTACGACCGGGACAGCAAATTCACCCCTCCACTTT
cdr3_aa: CASSTTGTANSPLHF

v_call: TRBV6-5
d_call: NA
clone_size: NA
j_call: TRBJ2-7
cdr3_nt: TGTGCCACTTACCAGAGGGGGTCCTCCTACGAGCAGTACTTC
cdr3_aa: CATYQRGSSYEQYF

v_call: TRBV7-9
d_call: TRBD2
clone_size: NA
j_call: TRBJ2-5
cdr3_nt: TGTGCCAGCAGCGCCGGACTAGCGGGGGTGGAGACCCAGTACTTC
cdr3_aa: CASSAGLAGVETQYF

v_call: TRBV10-2
d_call: TRBD2
clone_size: NA
j_call: TRBJ2-3
cdr3_nt: TGCGCCAGCAGGGGACTAGCGGGGGGCACAGATACGCAGTATTTT
cdr3_aa: CASRGLAGGTDTQYF

v_call: TRBV5-1
d_call: TRBD1
clone_size: NA
j_call: TRBJ2-2
cdr3_nt: TGCGCCAGCAGGGGACAGGCGAGGGCATCCGGGGAGCTGTTTTTT
cdr3_aa: CASRGQARASGELFF

v_call: TRBV12-5
d_call: NA
clone_size: NA
j_call: TRBJ1-2
cdr3_nt: TGTGCTAGTGGTTTGGAGCAGACAGCCCGAGCAGGTGGCTACACCTTC
cdr3_aa: CASGLEQTARAGGYTF

v_call: TRBV5-4
d_call: TRBD2
clone_size: NA
j_call: TRBJ2-3
cdr3_nt: TGTGCCAGCAGCTTGGAGGAGCGGGGGGGCCGTAGCACAGATACGCAGTATTTT
cdr3_aa: CASSLEERGGRSTDTQYF

v_call: TRBV30
d_call: TRBD1
clone_size: NA
j_call: TRBJ2-6
cdr3_nt: TGTGCCTGGAGCAGGGGGCGCCTGAATTCTGGGGCCAACGTCCTGACTTTC
cdr3_aa: CAWSRGRLNSGANVLTF

v_call: TRBV28
d_call: TRBD1
clone_size: NA
j_call: TRBJ2-7
cdr3_nt: TGTGCCAGCAGCGACAGGGCCTACGAGCAGTACTTC
cdr3_aa: CASSDRAYEQYF

v_call: TRBV4-1
d_call: NA
clone_size: NA
j_call: TRBJ2-7
cdr3_nt: TGCGCCAGCAGCCAAGATCCCGGGTCCAACGAGCAGTACTTC
cdr3_aa: CASSQDPGSNEQYF

v_call: TRBV9
d_call: TRBD1
clone_size: NA
j_call: TRBJ2-3
cdr3_nt: TGTGCCAGCAGCCCGCGGACAGGGGCAGATACGCAGTATTTT
cdr3_aa: CASSPRTGADTQYF

v_call: TRBV3-1/TRBV3-2
d_call: NA
clone_size: NA
j_call: TRBJ2-7
cdr3_nt: TGTGCCAGCAGCCCCCACAGTTCCTCCGAGCAGTACTTC
cdr3_aa: CASSPHSSSEQYF

v_call: TRBV7-8
d_call: NA
clone_size: once
j_call: TRBJ1-1
cdr3_nt: TGTGCCAGCAGCTTAGGGGACATGGTTTCTTTCTTT
cdr3_aa: CASSLGDMVSFF

v_call: TRBV4-1
d_call: NA
clone_size: NA
j_call: TRBJ1-1
cdr3_nt: TGCGCCAGCAGAATCCCGGAGTTGAACACTGAAGCTTTCTTT
cdr3_aa: CASRIPELNTEAFF

v_call: TRBV6-6
d_call: NA
clone_size: NA
j_call: TRBJ1-2
cdr3_nt: TGTGCCAGCAGTAGGGGTTCCTATGGCTACACCTTC
cdr3_aa: CASSRGSYGYTF

v_call: TRBV28
d_call: TRBD1
clone_size: NA
j_call: TRBJ2-7
cdr3_nt: TGTGCCAGCAGCGAACAGGGGGGTTCCTACGAGCAGTACTTC
cdr3_aa: CASSEQGGSYEQYF

v_call: TRBV4-3
d_call: NA
clone_size: NA
j_call: TRBJ1-1
cdr3_nt: TGCGCCAGCAGCACCAAGACGGGAAGGGGGACTGAAGCTTTCTTT
cdr3_aa: CASSTKTGRGTEAFF

v_call: TRBV28
d_call: TRBD2
clone_size: NA
j_call: TRBJ2-7
cdr3_nt: TGTGCCAGCCTTGGGACTAGCGGAACCTACGAGCAGTACTTC
cdr3_aa: CASLGTSGTYEQYF

v_call: TRBV9
d_call: NA
clone_size: NA
j_call: TRBJ2-7
cdr3_nt: TGTGCCAGCAGCGTAGATACCTACTCCTACGAGCAGTACTTC
cdr3_aa: CASSVDTYSYEQYF

v_call: TRBV24-1
d_call: TRBD1
clone_size: NA
j_call: TRBJ1-2
cdr3_nt: TGTGCCACCAGTGATTATGGACAGGGGTTTGGTGGCTACACCTTC
cdr3_aa: CATSDYGQGFGGYTF

v_call: TRBV29-1
d_call: TRBD1
clone_size: NA
j_call: TRBJ1-3
cdr3_nt: TGCAGCGTTTTTGGGGCAGGGGGAAGTTCTGGAAACACCATATATTTT
cdr3_aa: CSVFGAGGSSGNTIYF

v_call: TRBV24-1
d_call: TRBD1
clone_size: NA
j_call: TRBJ1-1
cdr3_nt: TGTGCCACCAGTCCGGGACAGGGTGGGCAAACTGAAGCTTTCTTT
cdr3_aa: CATSPGQGGQTEAFF

v_call: TRBV19
d_call: TRBD1
clone_size: NA
j_call: TRBJ1-2
cdr3_nt: TGTGCCAGTACCCTCGACAGGGGTATAGACGGCTACACCTTC
cdr3_aa: CASTLDRGIDGYTF

v_call: TRBV6-1
d_call: TRBD2
clone_size: NA
j_call: TRBJ2-7
cdr3_nt: TGTGCCAGCAGTGAAGGGCGGGGGGGGTCCTACGAGCAGTACTTC
cdr3_aa: CASSEGRGGSYEQYF